The text below deals with one TCR beta chain. The antigen is undetermined. This record belongs to a study of cytomegalovirus exposure and HLA in healthy donors. Across the whole study: Among about 400 genotyped donors, around 82% fell in the Caucasian-associated ancestry cluster.

Germline V gene sequence: CDR1 SNHLY, CDR2 FYNNEI. V lost 0 bases, J lost 8 bases, and 4 bases stayed unmatched. The CDR3 length is 14 residues. Study-wide findings and caveats: Among donors in an Asian-associated ancestry cluster, a later analysis reportedly found fewer N-insertions than the approximately 700-donor mean. In a later analysis, TCR beta V- and J-gene trimming was associated with a missense DCLRE1C variant.

PCR involved 60 Vbeta and 13 Jbeta primers. Only in-frame clones appear in the TCRdb table, and some are missing; sequencing was by immunoSEQ multiplex PCR. The sample consists of around 140,000 clones, over 70% of them appearing once. The sample comprised PBMCs. This clonotype originated in a man aged 30 to 45 in good health and CMV-seronegative. The chain recombines TRBV2 with TRBJ2-5; 9 nucleotides align to TRBD2. CDR3 protein: CASSEASGRTTQYF. In DNA, the CDR3 is TGTGCCAGCAGTGAAGCCAGCGGGAGGACTACCCAGTACTTC.